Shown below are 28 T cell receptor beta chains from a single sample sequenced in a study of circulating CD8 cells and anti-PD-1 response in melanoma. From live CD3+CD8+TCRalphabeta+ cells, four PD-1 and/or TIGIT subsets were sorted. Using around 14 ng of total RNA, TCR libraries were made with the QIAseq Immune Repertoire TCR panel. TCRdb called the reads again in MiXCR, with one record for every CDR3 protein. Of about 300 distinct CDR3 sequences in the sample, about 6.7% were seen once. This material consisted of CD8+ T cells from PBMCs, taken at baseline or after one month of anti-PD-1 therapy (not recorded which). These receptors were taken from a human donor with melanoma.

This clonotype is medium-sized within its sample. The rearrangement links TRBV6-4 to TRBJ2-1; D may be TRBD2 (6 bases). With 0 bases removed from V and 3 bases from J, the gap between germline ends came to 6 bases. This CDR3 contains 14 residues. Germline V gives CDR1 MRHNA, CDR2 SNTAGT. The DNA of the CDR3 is TGTGCCAGCAGTGACTCGGGGGGCTACAATGAGCAGTTCTTC. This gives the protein CASSDSGGYNEQFF.

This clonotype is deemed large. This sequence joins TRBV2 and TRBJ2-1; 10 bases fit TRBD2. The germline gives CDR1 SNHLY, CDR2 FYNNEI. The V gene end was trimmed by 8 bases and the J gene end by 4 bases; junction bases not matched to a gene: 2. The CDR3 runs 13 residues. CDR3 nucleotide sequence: TGTGCCAGCCGGACTAGCGGATACAATGAGCAGTTCTTC. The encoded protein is CASRTSGYNEQFF.

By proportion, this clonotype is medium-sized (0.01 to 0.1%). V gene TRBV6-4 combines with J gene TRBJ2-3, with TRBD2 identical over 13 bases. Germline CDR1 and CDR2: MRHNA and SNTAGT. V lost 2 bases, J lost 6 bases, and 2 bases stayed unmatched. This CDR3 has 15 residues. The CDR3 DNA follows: TGTGCCAGCAGTGACGGGACTAGCGGGGCCGATACGCAGTATTTT. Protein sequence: CASSDGTSGADTQYF.

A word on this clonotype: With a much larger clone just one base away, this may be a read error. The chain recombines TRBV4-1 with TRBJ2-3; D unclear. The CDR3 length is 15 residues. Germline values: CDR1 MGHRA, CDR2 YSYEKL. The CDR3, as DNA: TGCGCCGGCAGCCAAGCCGACGGTAGCACAGATACGCAGTATTTT. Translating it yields CAGSQADGSTDTQYF.

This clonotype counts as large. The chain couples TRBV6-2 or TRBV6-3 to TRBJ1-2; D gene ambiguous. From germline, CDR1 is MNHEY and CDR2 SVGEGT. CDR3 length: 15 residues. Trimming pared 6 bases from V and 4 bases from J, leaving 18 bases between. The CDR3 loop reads CASSQSETRIYGYTF. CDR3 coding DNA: TGTGCCAGCAGCCAGAGCGAGACCCGAATCTATGGCTACACCTTC.

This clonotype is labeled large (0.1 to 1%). CDR3 bases: TGTGCCAGCAGTGACGGGACAGGGAACACCGGGGAGCTGTTTTTT. This gives the protein CASSDGTGNTGELFF. The chain links TRBV6-4 to TRBJ2-2; 8 bases fit TRBD1. V was pared by 2 bases and J by 1 base, with 0 bases of the junction left unmatched. The CDR3 spans 15 residues. Germline CDR1 MRHNA, CDR2 SNTAGT.

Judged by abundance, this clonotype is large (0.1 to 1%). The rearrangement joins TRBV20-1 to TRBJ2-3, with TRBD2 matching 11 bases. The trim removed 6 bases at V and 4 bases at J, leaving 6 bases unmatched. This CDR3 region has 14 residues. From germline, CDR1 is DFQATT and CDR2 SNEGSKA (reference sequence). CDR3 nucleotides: TGCAGTGCGATCACTAGCGGGGGACCAGATACGCAGTATTTT. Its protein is CSAITSGGPDTQYF.

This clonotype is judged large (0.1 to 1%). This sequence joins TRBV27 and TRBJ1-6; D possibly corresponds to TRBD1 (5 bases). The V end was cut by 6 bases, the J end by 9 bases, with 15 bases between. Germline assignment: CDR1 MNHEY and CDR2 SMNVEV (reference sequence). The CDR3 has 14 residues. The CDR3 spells CASRPGLGGSPLHF. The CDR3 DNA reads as TGTGCCAGCAGACCAGGACTGGGGGGTTCACCCCTCCACTTT.

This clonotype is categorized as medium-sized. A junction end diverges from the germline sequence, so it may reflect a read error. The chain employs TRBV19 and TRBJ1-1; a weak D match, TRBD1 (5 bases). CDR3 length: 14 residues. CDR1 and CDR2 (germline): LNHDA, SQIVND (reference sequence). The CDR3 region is CFYEAGRLNTEAFF. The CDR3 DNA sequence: TGCTTCTATGAGGCAGGGCGACTGAACACTGAAGCTTTCTTT.

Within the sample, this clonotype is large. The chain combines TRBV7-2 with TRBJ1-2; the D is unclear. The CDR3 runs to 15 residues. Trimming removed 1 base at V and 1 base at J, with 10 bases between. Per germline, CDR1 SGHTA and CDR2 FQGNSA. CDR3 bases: TGTGCCAGCAGCTTAGGCATAGCTAATAACTATGGCTACACCTTC. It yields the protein CASSLGIANNYGYTF.

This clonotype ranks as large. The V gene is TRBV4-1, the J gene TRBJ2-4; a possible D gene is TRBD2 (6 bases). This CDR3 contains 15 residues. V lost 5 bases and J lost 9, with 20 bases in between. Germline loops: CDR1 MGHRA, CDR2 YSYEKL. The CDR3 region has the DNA TGCGCCAGCAGCGACAGCCCGGGGGATGGGGTCATTCAGTACTTC. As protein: CASSDSPGDGVIQYF.

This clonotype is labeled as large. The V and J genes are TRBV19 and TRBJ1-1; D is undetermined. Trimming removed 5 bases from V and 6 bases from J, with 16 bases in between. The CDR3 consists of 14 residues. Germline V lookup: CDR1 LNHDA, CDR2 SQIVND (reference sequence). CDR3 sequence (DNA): TGTGCCAGTAGTCCCCAATACCCCCCCGCTGAAGCTTTCTTT. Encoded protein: CASSPQYPPAEAFF.

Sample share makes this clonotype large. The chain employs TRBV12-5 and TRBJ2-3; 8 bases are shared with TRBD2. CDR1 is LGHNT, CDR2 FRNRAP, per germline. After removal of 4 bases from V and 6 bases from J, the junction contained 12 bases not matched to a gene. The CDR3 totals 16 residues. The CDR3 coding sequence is TGTGCTAGTGGTTCCCCACCAGCGGGGGTTCGGGATACGCAGTATTTT. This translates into CASGSPPAGVRDTQYF. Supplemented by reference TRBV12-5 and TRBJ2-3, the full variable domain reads DARVTQTPRHKVTEMGQEVTMRCQPILGHNTVFWYRQTMMQGLELLAYFRNRAPLDDSGMPKDRFSAEMPDATLATLKIQPSEPRDSAVYFCASGSPPAGVRDTQYFGPGTRLTVL.

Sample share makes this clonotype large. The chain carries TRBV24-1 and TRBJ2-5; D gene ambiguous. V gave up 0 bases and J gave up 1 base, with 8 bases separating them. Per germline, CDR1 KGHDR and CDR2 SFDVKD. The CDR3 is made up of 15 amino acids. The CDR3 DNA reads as TGTGCCACCAGTGATTTGACGCTTATCCAAGAGACCCAGTACTTC. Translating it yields CATSDLTLIQETQYF.

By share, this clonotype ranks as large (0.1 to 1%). In DNA form, the CDR3 reads TGTGCCAGCAGCCAAGACGGGACAGGCTACGAGCAGTACTTC. It specifies CASSQDGTGYEQYF. V gene TRBV4-2 combines with J gene TRBJ2-7, with 8 bases matching TRBD1. Germline loops: CDR1 LGHNA, CDR2 YNFKEQ. The CDR3 sequence is 14 residues long. V shed 0 bases, J shed 3 bases, and the junction held 1 base outside the gene matches.

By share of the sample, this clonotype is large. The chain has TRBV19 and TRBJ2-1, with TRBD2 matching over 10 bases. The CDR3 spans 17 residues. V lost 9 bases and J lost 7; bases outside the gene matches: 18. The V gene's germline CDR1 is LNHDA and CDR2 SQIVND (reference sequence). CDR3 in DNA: TGTGCCAGCTCCCCCAACAGAGCGGGGGGGGTCGGAAATGAGCAGTTCTTC. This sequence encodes CASSPNRAGGVGNEQFF.

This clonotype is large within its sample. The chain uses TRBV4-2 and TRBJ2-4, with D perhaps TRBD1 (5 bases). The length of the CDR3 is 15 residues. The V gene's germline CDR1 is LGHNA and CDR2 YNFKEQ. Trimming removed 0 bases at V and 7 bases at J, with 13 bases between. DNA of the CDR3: TGTGCCAGCAGCCAAGAGGGGCAGGGCTGGAACATTCAGTACTTC. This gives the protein CASSQEGQGWNIQYF.

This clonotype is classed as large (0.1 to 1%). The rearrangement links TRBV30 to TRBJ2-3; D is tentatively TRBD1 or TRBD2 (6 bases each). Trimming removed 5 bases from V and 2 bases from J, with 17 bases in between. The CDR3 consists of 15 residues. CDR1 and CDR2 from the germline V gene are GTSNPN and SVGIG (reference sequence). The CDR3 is CAWAHQGGYTDTQYF. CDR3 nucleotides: TGTGCCTGGGCTCATCAAGGGGGGTACACAGATACGCAGTATTTT.

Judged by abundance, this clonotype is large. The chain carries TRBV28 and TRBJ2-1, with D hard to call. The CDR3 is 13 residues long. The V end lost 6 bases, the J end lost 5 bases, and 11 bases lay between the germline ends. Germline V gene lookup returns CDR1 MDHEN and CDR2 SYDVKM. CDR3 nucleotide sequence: TGTGCCAGCAGCATCGATTCGGACAATGAGCAGTTCTTC. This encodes CASSIDSDNEQFF. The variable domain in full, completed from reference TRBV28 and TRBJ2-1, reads DVKVTQSSRYLVKRTGEKVFLECVQDMDHENMFWYRQDPGLGLRLIYFSYDVKMKEKGDIPEGYSVSREKKERFSLILESASTNQTSMYLCASSIDSDNEQFFGPGTRLTVL.

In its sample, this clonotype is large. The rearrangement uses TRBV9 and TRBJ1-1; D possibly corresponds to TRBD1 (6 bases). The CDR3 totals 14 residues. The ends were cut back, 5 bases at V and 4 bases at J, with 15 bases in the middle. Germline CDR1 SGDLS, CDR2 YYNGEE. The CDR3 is CASSQAGAGTEAFF. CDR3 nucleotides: TGTGCCAGCAGTCAGGCAGGGGCGGGCACTGAAGCTTTCTTT.

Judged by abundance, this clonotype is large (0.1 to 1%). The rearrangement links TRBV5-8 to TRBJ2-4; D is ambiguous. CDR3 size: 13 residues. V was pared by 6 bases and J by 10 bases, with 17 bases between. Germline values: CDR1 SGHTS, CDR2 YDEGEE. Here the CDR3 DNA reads TGTGCCAGCATAGGAACCGTGACCCCAATTCAGTACTTC. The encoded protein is CASIGTVTPIQYF.

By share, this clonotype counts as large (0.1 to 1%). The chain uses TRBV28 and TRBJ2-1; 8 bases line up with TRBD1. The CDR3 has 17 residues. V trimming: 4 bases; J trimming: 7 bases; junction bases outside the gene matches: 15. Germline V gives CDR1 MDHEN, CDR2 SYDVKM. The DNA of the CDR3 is TGTGCCAGCAGTTCCTTCCAGGGGGCAGTGTCGTCAAATGAGCAGTTCTTC. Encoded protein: CASSSFQGAVSSNEQFF. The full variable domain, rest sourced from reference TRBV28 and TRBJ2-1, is DVKVTQSSRYLVKRTGEKVFLECVQDMDHENMFWYRQDPGLGLRLIYFSYDVKMKEKGDIPEGYSVSREKKERFSLILESASTNQTSMYLCASSSFQGAVSSNEQFFGPGTRLTVL.

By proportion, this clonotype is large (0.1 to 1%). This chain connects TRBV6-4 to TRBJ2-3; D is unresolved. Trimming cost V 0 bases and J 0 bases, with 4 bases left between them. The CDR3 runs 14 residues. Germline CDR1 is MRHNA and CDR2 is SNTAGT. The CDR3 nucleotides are TGTGCCAGCAGTGACTCGACTAGCACAGATACGCAGTATTTT. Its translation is CASSDSTSTDTQYF.

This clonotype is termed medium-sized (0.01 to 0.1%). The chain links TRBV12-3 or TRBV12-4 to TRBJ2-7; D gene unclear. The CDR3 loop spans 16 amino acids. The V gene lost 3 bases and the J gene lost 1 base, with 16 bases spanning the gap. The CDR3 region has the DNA TGTGCCAGCAGTTTTAATTTAGAGTTCGGATCCTACGAGCAGTACTTC. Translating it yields CASSFNLEFGSYEQYF.

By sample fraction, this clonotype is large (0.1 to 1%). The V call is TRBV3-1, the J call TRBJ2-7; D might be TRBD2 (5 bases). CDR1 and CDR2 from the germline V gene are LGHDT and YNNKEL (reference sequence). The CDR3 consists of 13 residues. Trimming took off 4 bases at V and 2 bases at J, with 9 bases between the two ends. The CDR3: CASSLGETYEQYF. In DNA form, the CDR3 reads TGTGCCAGCAGCCTCGGGGAAACCTACGAGCAGTACTTC.

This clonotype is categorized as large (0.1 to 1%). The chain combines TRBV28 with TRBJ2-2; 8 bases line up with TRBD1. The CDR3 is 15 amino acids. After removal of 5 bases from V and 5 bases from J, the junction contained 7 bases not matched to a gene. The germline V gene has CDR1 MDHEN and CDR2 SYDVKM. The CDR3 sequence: CASSITGQETGELFF. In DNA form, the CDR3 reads TGTGCCAGCAGTATTACGGGACAGGAGACCGGGGAGCTGTTTTTT.

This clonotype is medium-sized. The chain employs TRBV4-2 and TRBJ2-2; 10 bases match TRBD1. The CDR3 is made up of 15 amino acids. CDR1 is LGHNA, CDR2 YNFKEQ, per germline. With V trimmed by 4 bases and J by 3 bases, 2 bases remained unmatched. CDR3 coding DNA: TGTGCCAGCAGCCCCGGGACAGGGGACACCGGGGAGCTGTTTTTT. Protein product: CASSPGTGDTGELFF.

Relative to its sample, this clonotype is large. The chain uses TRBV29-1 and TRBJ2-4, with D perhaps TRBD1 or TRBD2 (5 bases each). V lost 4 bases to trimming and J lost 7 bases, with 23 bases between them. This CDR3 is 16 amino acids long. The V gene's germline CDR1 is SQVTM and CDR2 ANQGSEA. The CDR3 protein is CSVVASRGAHRNIQYF. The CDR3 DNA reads TGCAGCGTTGTTGCCTCACGAGGGGCCCACCGGAACATTCAGTACTTC.